The 3 T cell receptor beta chains below come from one sample, sequenced in a study of identical twins. TCRdb processed the 5' RACE reads anew with MiXCR; each CDR3 protein has one entry. The sample yields 520,000 or so distinct CDR3 sequences, 20% to 25% seen once. The sample was also linked to a second study, of T cells expressing NK-cell markers.

Sequences were obtained from CD4+ T cells sorted from blood. The receptors come from a woman between 18 and 29 years old in good health.

The J gene is TRBJ2-6, the V gene TRBV10-3, with TRBD2 matching over 8 bases. Germline V gene data show CDR1 as ENHRY and CDR2 as SYGVKD. With 11 bases clipped from V and 2 bases from J, the junction kept 5 bases outside the gene matches. The CDR3 spans 14 residues. The CDR3 loop is CASREGAGANVLTF. The CDR3 DNA reads as TGTGCCTCCCGGGAGGGAGCTGGGGCCAACGTCCTGACTTTC.

This rearrangement joins TRBV12-3 or TRBV12-4 to TRBJ1-2; D remains unclear. V lost 2 bases and J lost 5, with 9 bases in between. There are 13 residues in the CDR3. CDR3 residues: CASSLQVRYGYTF. The CDR3 nucleotides read TGTGCCAGCAGTTTACAGGTGCGATATGGCTACACCTTC.

There are a few counts of this clonotype. The chain couples TRBV9 to TRBJ1-6; perhaps TRBD1 as D (5 bases). V lost 4 bases and J lost 9, with 17 bases in between. Germline CDR1 and CDR2: SGDLS and YYNGEE. CDR3 size: 15 residues. For the CDR3, the DNA is TGTGCCAGCAGCCAAACCGGGACTCATAGTTCACCCCTCCACTTT. This codes for CASSQTGTHSSPLHF.